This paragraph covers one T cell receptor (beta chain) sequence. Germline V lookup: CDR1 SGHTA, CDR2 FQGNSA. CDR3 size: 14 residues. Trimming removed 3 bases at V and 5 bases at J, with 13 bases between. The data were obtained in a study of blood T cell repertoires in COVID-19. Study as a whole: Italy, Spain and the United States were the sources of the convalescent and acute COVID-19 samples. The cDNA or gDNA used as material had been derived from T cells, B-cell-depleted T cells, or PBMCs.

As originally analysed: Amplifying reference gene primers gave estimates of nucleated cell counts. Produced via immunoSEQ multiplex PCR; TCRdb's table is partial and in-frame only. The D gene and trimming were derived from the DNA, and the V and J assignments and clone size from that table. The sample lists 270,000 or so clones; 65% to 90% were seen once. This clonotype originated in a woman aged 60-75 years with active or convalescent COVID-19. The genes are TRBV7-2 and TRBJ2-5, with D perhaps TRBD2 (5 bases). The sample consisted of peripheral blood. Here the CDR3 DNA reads TGTGCCAGCAGCTTCCCGGGAAGGGCGGAGACCCAGTACTTC. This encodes CASSFPGRAETQYF.